This TCR beta chain appears in the sequencing data of a study of T cells in Graves' hyperthyroidism and ophthalmopathy. The investigators amplified TCR beta CDR3 regions from RNA transcripts. HTBI primers were the set used in a first-round RT-PCR of the TCR CDR3. MiXCR was run by TCRdb on the multiplex PCR reads, yielding one entry per CDR3 protein. This table has 300,000 to 500,000 distinct CDR3 sequences, approximately 15% appearing once. This clonotype was seen more than once but under ten times. V was pared by 5 bases and J by 4 bases, with 9 bases between. Per germline, CDR1 MNHNS and CDR2 SASEGT. The CDR3 runs 13 residues.

The receptor was isolated from a woman aged 25-40 years with Graves' hyperthyroidism. This sequence joins TRBV6-1 and TRBJ2-1; no definite D call. Specimen: blood. The CDR3 is CASSSKPYNEQFF. CDR3 coding DNA: TGTGCCAGCAGTTCAAAACCTTACAATGAGCAGTTCTTC.